This T cell receptor beta chain was sequenced for a study of blood T cell repertoires in COVID-19. Study at large: PBMCs, B-cell-depleted T cells, or T cells provided the cDNA or gDNA that made up the material.

Germline lookup yields CDR1 SEHNR and CDR2 FQNEAQ (reference sequence). The length of the CDR3 is 13 residues. Trimming stripped 5 bases from V and 5 bases from J, with 12 bases between. This table comes from immunoSEQ multiplex PCR, and its TCRdb copy is limited to in-frame clones, with some not included. The table shows about 88,000 clones, with 70% to 90% occurring only once. This sequence was found in a woman aged 80 or over with acute or convalescent COVID-19. The sample taken for sequencing was peripheral blood. The gene calls are TRBV7-9 and TRBJ1-2; a weak D match, TRBD1 (5 bases). The CDR3 is CASSPVQVYGYTF. The CDR3 bases are TGTGCCAGCAGCCCTGTACAGGTGTATGGCTACACCTTC.